The rows below give T cell receptor beta chains drawn from one sample of a study of T cells in Graves' hyperthyroidism and ophthalmopathy. TCRdb processed the multiplex PCR reads anew with MiXCR; each CDR3 protein has one entry. There are hundreds of thousands of distinct CDR3 sequences in the sample; 45% occur only once, and approximately 6.8% lies in the top ten. Input material: peripheral blood or thyroid tissue (not recorded which). These receptors all stem from an adult man with Graves' disease, either hyperthyroidism or ophthalmopathy (not recorded which). CDR3s leave out the opening cysteine and the closing phenylalanine or tryptophan. The order of the fields is V gene, CDR3 protein.

v_gene: TRBV24-1
CDR3aa: ATSQGTGNTGELF

v_gene: TRBV5-4
CDR3aa: ASSSTGDLGYT

v_gene: TRBV6-1
CDR3aa: ASSEQAVAYEQY

v_gene: TRBV11-2
CDR3aa: ASRLLDRGHEQY

v_gene: TRBV7-9
CDR3aa: ASSPPYTEAF

v_gene: TRBV6-6
CDR3aa: ASSYQGGGSNQPQH

v_gene: TRBV19
CDR3aa: ATSGQGYGSNYGYT

v_gene: TRBV6-4
CDR3aa: ASRQDRALYEQY

v_gene: TRBV27
CDR3aa: ASSDRGNAGEQY

v_gene: TRBV16
CDR3aa: ASSQTRNQETQY

v_gene: TRBV29-1
CDR3aa: SVGRGYGNTEAF

v_gene: TRBV10-2
CDR3aa: ASSVAGNSPLH

v_gene: TRBV6-1
CDR3aa: ASSEPDRGTEAF

v_gene: TRBV7-9
CDR3aa: ASSPPHTDTQY

v_gene: TRBV24-1
CDR3aa: ATSDLPYEQY

v_gene: TRBV7-9
CDR3aa: AVSAFGSRGNTIY

v_gene: TRBV5-4
CDR3aa: ASSTQGQANQETQY

v_gene: TRBV29-1
CDR3aa: SVVASRDNGGYT

v_gene: TRBV7-6
CDR3aa: ASSFDSNSPFH

v_gene: TRBV13
CDR3aa: ASSHSTGAYEQY

v_gene: TRBV12-3/TRBV12-4
CDR3aa: ASRGQGLHSPLH

v_gene: TRBV7-4
CDR3aa: ASSQPGVRRGYT

v_gene: TRBV11-2
CDR3aa: ASSPQFSGNTIY

v_gene: TRBV24-1
CDR3aa: ATSTGVENTEAF

v_gene: TRBV15
CDR3aa: ATSNPGQPSSYEQY

v_gene: TRBV6-5
CDR3aa: ASINRAGELF

v_gene: TRBV6-5
CDR3aa: ASSTDRGFHEQY

v_gene: TRBV20-1
CDR3aa: SAKSQTYEQY

v_gene: TRBV9
CDR3aa: ASSVAAGEIYEQY

v_gene: TRBV5-1
CDR3aa: ASSQGQGAQGYGYT

v_gene: TRBV20-1
CDR3aa: SANAEDKTSGRTYEQY

v_gene: TRBV25-1
CDR3aa: ASPEPRGGYT

v_gene: TRBV12-3/TRBV12-4
CDR3aa: ASSLVGFGANVLT

v_gene: TRBV25-1
CDR3aa: ASSVTGGERGYT

v_gene: TRBV7-3
CDR3aa: ASSLLGRGTRSGANVLT

v_gene: TRBV6-5
CDR3aa: ASSYSNPGTNYGYT

v_gene: TRBV12-3/TRBV12-4
CDR3aa: ASSPNDGAGGYT

v_gene: TRBV6-5
CDR3aa: ASSVLGWGYT

v_gene: TRBV24-1
CDR3aa: ATSDRGYTQY

v_gene: TRBV24-1
CDR3aa: ATSDLDGPSYGYT

v_gene: TRBV20-1
CDR3aa: SARPRGSYEQY

v_gene: TRBV3-1
CDR3aa: ASSQDLAQETQY

v_gene: TRBV19
CDR3aa: ASSILSQGVNTEAF

v_gene: TRBV15
CDR3aa: ATSRRAETGENYGYT

v_gene: TRBV7-6
CDR3aa: ASSFAMEAEAF

v_gene: TRBV2
CDR3aa: ASTGTGVTEAF

v_gene: TRBV24-1
CDR3aa: AASDRIGGPDDYGYT

v_gene: TRBV29-1
CDR3aa: SVGAYEH